These 4 T cell receptor beta chains originate from one sample sequenced in a study of shared clonotypes between healthy human individuals. Naivety among CD8 cells was defined by CD45RO negativity and positive CCR7 selection, thereby excluding terminally differentiated effector memory CD45RA+ cells. Clones were read by immunoSEQ multiplex PCR, and TCRdb kept only the in-frame ones, dropping some. Of over 2 million clones detected, over 85% appear once; the ten largest clones hold 1.1%. The specimen sequenced was naive CD8+ T cells sorted from blood. These receptors were obtained from a man younger than 35 in good health.

This sequence joins TRBV6-5 and TRBJ2-2; TRBD1 agrees at 8 bases. This CDR3 is built from 13 residues. Germline assignment: CDR1 MNHEY and CDR2 SVGAGI. V lost 8 bases to trimming and J lost 3 bases; unmatched junction nucleotides: 2. CDR3 protein: CASYRGDTGELFF. CDR3 nucleotides: TGTGCCAGCTACAGGGGGGACACCGGGGAGCTGTTTTTT.

This chain connects TRBV11-3 to TRBJ2-7, with 7 bases matching TRBD1. This CDR3 spans 15 amino acids. V lost 3 bases and J lost 3; bases outside the gene matches: 8. Germline loops: CDR1 SGHNT, CDR2 YENEEA. The CDR3 region is CASSLGQLSRYEQYF. The CDR3, as DNA: TGTGCCAGCAGCTTGGGACAGCTCTCTCGCTACGAGCAGTACTTC.

The chain combines TRBV2 with TRBJ1-2; D ambiguous. The CDR3 covers 13 residues. Looked up from germline, CDR1 is SNHLY and CDR2 is FYNNEI. V lost 3 bases and J lost 3, with 8 bases in between. The CDR3 is CASSEEHYYGYTF. CDR3 in DNA: TGTGCCAGCAGTGAGGAACACTACTATGGCTACACCTTC. The full variable domain, completed using reference TRBV2 and TRBJ1-2, is EPEVTQTPSHQVTQMGQEVILRCVPISNHLYFYWYRQILGQKVEFLVSFYNNEISEKSEIFDDQFSVERPDGSNFTLKIRSTKLEDSAMYFCASSEEHYYGYTFGSGTRLTVV.

V is TRBV5-4 and J is TRBJ1-1; D possibly corresponds to TRBD1 (6 bases). CDR1 is SGHNT and CDR2 is YYREEE in the germline V gene (reference sequence). CDR3 size: 14 residues. V was pared by 4 bases and J by 6 bases, with 16 bases between. The CDR3 loop is CASSPGAGAAEAFF. For the CDR3, the DNA is TGTGCCAGCAGCCCGGGAGCAGGGGCGGCTGAAGCTTTCTTT. The full variable domain, with the rest looked up from reference TRBV5-4 and TRBJ1-1, is ETGVTQSPTHLIKTRGQQVTLRCSSQSGHNTVSWYQQALGQGPQFIFQYYREEENGRGNFPPRFSGLQFPNYSSELNVNALELDDSALYLCASSPGAGAAEAFFGQGTRLTVV.